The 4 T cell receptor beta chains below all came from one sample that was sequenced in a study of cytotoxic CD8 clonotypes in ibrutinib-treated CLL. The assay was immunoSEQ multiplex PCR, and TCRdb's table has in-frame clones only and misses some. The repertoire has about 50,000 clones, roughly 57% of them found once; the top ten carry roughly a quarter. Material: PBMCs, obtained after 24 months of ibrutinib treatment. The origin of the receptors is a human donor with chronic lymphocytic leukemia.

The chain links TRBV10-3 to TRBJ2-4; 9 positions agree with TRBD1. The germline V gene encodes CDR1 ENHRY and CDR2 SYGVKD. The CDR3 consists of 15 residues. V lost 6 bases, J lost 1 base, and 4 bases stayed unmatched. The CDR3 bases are TGTGCCATCAGGGGACAGGGATGGGCCAAAAACATTCAGTACTTC. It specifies CAIRGQGWAKNIQYF.

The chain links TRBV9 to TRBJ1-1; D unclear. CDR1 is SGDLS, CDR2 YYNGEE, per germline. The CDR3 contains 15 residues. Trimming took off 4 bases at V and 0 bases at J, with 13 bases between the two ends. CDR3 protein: CASSQRERLNTEAFF. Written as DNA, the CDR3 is TGTGCCAGCAGCCAACGGGAGCGACTGAACACTGAAGCTTTCTTT.

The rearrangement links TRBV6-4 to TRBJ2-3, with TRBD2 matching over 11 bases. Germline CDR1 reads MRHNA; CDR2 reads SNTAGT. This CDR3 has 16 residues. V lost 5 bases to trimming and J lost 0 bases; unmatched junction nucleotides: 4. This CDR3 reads CASSISSGGSTDTQYF. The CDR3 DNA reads TGTGCCAGCAGTATTTCTAGCGGGGGGAGCACAGATACGCAGTATTTT.

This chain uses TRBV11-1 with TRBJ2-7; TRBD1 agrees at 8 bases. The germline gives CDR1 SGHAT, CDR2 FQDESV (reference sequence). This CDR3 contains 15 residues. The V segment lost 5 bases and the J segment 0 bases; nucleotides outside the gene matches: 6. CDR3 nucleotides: TGTGCCAGCAGCACCTTACAGGGGGACTCCTACGAGCAGTACTTC. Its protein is CASSTLQGDSYEQYF. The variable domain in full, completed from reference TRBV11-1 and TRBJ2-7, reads EAEVAQSPRYKITEKSQAVAFWCDPISGHATLYWYRQILGQGPELLVQFQDESVVDDSQLPKDRFSAERLKGVDSTLKIQPAELGDSAMYLCASSTLQGDSYEQYFGPGTRLTVT.